In its sample, the clone carrying this TCR beta chain was seen a few times. What it binds is not known. The CDR3 runs 13 residues. The germline gives CDR1 MRHNA, CDR2 SNTAGT. J gave up 8 bases and V 0 bases, and 3 bases lay outside the gene matches. The source of the sample is a study of cytomegalovirus exposure and HLA in healthy donors. The study's findings and limits: The authors enumerated roughly 180 TCR beta chains as linked to cytomegalovirus. HLA alleles showed associations with fewer than 20,000 TCR beta sequences in a later analysis, at a 0.05 false discovery rate.

The PCR used 60 Vbeta and 13 Jbeta primers. Profiled with immunoSEQ multiplex PCR; TCRdb holds only in-frame clones, not every one. Of about 170,000 clones in the sample, about three quarters were seen once. Whereas donors were nominally healthy upon sampling, unrecorded immune exposures were probable. The sample consisted of PBMCs. The chain uses TRBV6-4 and TRBJ1-2, with 7 bases aligning to TRBD1. The receptor's source is a female donor in good health and CMV-seronegative. CDR3 in amino acids: CASSDSTGSGYTF. For the CDR3, the DNA is TGTGCCAGCAGTGACTCGACAGGGAGCGGCTACACCTTC.